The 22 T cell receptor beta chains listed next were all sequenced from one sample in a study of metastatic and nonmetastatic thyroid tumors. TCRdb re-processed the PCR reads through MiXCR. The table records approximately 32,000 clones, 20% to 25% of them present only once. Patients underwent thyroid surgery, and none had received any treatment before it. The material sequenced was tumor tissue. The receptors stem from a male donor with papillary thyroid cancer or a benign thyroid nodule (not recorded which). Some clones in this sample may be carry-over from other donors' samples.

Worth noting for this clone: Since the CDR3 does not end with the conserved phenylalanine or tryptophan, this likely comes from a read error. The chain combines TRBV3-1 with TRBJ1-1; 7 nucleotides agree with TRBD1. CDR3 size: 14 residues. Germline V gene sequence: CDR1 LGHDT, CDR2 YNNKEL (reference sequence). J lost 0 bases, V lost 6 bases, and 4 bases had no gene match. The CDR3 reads CASRGTDLNTEAFY. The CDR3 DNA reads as TGTGCCAGCAGAGGGACAGATTTGAACACTGAAGCTTTCTAT.

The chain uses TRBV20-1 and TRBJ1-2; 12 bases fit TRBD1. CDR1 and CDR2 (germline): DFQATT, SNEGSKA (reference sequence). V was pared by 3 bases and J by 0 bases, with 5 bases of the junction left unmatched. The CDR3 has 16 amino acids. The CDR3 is CSASRDRGPTNYGYTF. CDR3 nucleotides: TGCAGTGCTAGCCGGGACAGGGGGCCGACTAACTATGGCTACACCTTC.

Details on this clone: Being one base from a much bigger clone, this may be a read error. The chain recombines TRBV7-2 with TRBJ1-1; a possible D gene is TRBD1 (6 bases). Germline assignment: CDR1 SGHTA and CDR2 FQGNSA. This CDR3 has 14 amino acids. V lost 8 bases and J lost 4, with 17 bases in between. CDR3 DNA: TGTGCCAGCGGCCTCCCTGGACAGTCCACTGAAGCTTTCTTT. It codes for CASGLPGQSTEAFF. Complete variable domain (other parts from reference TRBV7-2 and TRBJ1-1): GAGVSQSPSNKVTEKGKDVELRCDPISGHTALYWYRQSLGQGLEFLIYFQGNSAPDKSGLPSDRFSAERTGGSVSTLTIQRTQQEDSAVYLCASGLPGQSTEAFFGQGTRLTVV.

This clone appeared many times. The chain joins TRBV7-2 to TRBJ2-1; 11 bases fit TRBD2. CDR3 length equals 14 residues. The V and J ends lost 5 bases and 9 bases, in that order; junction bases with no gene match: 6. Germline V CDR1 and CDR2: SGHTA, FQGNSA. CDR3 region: CASSIGTSGGEQFF. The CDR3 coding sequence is TGTGCCAGCAGCATCGGGACTAGCGGAGGTGAGCAGTTCTTC.

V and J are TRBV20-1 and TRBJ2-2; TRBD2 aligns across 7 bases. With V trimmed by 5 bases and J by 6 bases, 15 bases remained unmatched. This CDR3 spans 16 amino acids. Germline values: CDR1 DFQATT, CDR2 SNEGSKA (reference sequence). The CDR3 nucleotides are TGCAGTGCTCAGACACCGTTCGGACTAGTGGCCGGGGAGCTGTTTTTT. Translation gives CSAQTPFGLVAGELFF.

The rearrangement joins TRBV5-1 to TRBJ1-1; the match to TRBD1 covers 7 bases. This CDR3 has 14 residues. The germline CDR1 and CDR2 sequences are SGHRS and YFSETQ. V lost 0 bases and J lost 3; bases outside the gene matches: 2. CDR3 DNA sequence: TGCGCCAGCAGCTTGGGACAGGGATACACTGAAGCTTTCTTT. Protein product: CASSLGQGYTEAFF.

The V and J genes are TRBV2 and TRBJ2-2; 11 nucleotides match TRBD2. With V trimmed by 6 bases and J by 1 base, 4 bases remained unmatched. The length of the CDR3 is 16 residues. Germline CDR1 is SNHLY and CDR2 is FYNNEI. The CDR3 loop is CASRTGLAGNTGELFF. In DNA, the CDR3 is TGTGCCAGCAGGACCGGACTAGCGGGGAACACCGGGGAGCTGTTTTTT. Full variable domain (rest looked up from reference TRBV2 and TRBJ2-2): EPEVTQTPSHQVTQMGQEVILRCVPISNHLYFYWYRQILGQKVEFLVSFYNNEISEKSEIFDDQFSVERPDGSNFTLKIRSTKLEDSAMYFCASRTGLAGNTGELFFGEGSRLTVL.

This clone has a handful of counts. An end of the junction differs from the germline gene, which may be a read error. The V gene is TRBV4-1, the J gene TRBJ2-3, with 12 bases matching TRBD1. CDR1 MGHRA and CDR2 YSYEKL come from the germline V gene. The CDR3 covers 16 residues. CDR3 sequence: CASIQFGTGGSDTQYF. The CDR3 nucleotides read TGCGCCAGCATCCAGTTCGGGACAGGGGGCTCAGATACGCAGTATTTC.

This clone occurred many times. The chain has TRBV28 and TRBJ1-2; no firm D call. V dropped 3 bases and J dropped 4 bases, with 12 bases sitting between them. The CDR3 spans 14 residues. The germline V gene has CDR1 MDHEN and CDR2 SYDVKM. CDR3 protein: CASSLGGSPYGYTF. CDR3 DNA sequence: TGTGCCAGCAGTTTGGGCGGAAGCCCCTATGGCTACACCTTC.

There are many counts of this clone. CDR3 loop: CSVARDSYNEQFF. The CDR3 bases are TGCAGCGTTGCGCGGGATTCCTACAATGAGCAGTTCTTC. The chain couples TRBV29-1 to TRBJ2-1, with a possible D match to TRBD2 (6 bases). The CDR3 is 13 amino acids. CDR1 and CDR2 (germline): SQVTM, ANQGSEA. V lost 4 bases and J lost 1, with 8 bases in between.

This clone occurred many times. In nucleotides, the CDR3 is TGTGCCAGCAGCTTGGGTGGGACTCACGATTACGAGCAGTACTTC. Residues: CASSLGGTHDYEQYF. The chain combines TRBV5-8 with TRBJ2-7; weak D call: TRBD2 (6 bases). In germline, CDR1 is SGHTS, CDR2 YDEGEE. Trimming took off 0 bases at V and 4 bases at J, with 14 bases between the two ends. The CDR3 covers 15 residues.

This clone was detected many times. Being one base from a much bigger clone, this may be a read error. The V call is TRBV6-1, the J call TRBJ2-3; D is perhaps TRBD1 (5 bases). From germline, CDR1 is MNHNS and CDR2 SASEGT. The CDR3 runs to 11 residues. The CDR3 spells CASQGTDAQYF. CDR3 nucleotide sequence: TGTGCCAGCCAGGGCACAGATGCGCAGTATTTT.

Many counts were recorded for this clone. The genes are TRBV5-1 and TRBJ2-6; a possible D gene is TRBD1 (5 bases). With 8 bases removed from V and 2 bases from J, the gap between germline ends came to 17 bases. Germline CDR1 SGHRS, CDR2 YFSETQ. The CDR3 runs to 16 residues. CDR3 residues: CASATGLLPGANVLTF. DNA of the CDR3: TGCGCCAGTGCAACAGGTCTCCTTCCTGGGGCCAACGTCCTGACTTTC. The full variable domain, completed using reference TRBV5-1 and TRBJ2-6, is KAGVTQTPRYLIKTRGQQVTLSCSPISGHRSVSWYQQTPGQGLQFLFEYFSETQRNKGNFPGRFSGRQFSNSRSEMNVSTLELGDSALYLCASATGLLPGANVLTFGAGSRLTVL.

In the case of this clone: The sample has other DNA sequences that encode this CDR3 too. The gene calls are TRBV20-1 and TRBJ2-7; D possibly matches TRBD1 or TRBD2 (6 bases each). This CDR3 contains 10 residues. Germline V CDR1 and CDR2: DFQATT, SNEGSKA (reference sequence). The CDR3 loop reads CSPQGGEQYF. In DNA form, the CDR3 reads TGCAGCCCCCAAGGGGGGGAGCAGTACTTC.

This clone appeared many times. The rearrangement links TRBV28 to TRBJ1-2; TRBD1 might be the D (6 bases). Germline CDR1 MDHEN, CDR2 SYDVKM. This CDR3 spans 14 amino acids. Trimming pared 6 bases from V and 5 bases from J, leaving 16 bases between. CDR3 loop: CASRQPGQMYGYTF. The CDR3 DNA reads TGTGCCAGCAGACAACCGGGACAAATGTATGGCTACACCTTC.

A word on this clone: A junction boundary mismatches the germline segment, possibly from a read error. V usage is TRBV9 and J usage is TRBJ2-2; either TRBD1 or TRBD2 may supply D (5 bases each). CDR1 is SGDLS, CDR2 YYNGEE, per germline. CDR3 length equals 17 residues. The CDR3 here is CASSAQATGDNTGELFF. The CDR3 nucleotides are TGTGCCAGTAGCGCACAAGCAACTGGGGACAACACCGGGGAGCTGTTTTTT.

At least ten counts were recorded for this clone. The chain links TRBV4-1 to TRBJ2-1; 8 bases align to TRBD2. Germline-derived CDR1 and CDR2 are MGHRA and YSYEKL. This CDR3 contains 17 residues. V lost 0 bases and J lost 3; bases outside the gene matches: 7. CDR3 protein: CASSQDGREGLYNEQFF. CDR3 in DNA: TGCGCCAGCAGCCAAGATGGACGGGAGGGCCTCTACAATGAGCAGTTCTTC.

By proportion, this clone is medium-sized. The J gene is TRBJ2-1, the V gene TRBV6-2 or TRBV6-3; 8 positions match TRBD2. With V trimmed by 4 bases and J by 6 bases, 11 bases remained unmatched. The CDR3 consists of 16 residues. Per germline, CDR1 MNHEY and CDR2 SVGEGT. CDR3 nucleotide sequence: TGTGCCAGCAGTTTACTCCGGACTAGCTCTCGCAATGAGCAGTTCTTC. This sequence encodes CASSLLRTSSRNEQFF.

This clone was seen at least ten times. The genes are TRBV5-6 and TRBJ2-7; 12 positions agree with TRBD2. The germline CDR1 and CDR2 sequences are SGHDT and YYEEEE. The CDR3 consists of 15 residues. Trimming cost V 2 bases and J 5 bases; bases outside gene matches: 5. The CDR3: CASSLATSGSHEQYF. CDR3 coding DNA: TGTGCCAGCAGCTTAGCGACTAGCGGGAGCCACGAGCAGTACTTC. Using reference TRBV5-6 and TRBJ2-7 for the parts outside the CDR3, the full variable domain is DAGVTQSPTHLIKTRGQQVTLRCSPKSGHDTVSWYQQALGQGPQFIFQYYEEEERQRGNFPDRFSGHQFPNYSSELNVNALLLGDSALYLCASSLATSGSHEQYFGPGTRLTVT.

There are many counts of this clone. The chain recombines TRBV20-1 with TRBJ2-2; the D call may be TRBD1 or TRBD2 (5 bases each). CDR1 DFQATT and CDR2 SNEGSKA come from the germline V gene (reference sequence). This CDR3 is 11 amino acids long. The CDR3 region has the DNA TGCAGCGCAGGGACGCACGGGGAGCTGTTTTTT. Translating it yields CSAGTHGELFF.

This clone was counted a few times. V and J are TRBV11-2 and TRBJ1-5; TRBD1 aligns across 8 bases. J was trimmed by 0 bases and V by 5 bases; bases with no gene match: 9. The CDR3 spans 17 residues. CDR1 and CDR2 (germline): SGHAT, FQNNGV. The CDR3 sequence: CASSPRTGSYSNQPQHF. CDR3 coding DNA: TGTGCCAGCAGCCCCCGGACAGGGTCCTATAGCAATCAGCCCCAGCATTTT.

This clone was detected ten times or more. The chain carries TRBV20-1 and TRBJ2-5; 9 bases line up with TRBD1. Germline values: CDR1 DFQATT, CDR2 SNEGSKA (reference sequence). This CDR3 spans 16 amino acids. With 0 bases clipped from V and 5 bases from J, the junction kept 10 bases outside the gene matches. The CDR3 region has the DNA TGCAGTGCTAGAGATCGGACAGGGGTTCGTTGGGAGACCCAGTACTTC. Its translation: CSARDRTGVRWETQYF.